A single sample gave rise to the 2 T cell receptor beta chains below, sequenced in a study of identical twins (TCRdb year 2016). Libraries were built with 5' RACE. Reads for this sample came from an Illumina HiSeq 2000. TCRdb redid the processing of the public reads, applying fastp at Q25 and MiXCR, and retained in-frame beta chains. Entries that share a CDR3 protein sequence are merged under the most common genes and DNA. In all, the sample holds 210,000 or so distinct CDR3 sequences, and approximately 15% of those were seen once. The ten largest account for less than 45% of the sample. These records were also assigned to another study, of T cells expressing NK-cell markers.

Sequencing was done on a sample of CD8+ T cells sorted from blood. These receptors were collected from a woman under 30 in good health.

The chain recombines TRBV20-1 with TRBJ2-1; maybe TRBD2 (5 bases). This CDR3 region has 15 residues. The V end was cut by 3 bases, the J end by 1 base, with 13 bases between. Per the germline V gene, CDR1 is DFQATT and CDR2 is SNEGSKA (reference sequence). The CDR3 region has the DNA TGCAGTGCTAGCCCACGGACTCAGTCCTACAATGAGCAGTTCTTC. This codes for CSASPRTQSYNEQFF.

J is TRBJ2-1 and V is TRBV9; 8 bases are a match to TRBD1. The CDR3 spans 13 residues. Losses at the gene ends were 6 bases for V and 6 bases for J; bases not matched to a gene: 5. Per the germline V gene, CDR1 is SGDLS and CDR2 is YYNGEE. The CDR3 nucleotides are TGTGCCAGCAACAGACAGGGGCTCAATGAGCAGTTCTTC. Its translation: CASNRQGLNEQFF.